The rows below give T cell receptor beta chains drawn from one sample of a study of shared clonotypes between healthy human individuals. TCRdb keeps only in-frame clones here, not all; method: immunoSEQ multiplex PCR. The sample has about 2.4 million clones, 93% seen once; the top ten hold 0.36%. The sample comprised naive CD4+ T cells from PBMCs. The receptors were sampled from a young man in good health. Some clones in this sample may be carry-over from other donors' samples. Each CDR3 is given with its conserved first and last residue. The D gene is left open where the match is weak. Clone size is stated in some rows and not others, as once, few, many or a class when expanded.

clone_size	d_call	v_call	j_call	cdr3_nt	cdr3_aa
NA	NA	TRBV15	TRBJ2-5	TGTGCCACCAGCAGAGAGGGGGGACAAGAGACCCAGTACTTC	CATSREGGQETQYF
NA	TRBD2	TRBV6-1	TRBJ2-3	TGTGCCAGCAAACTAGCGAGCACAGATACGCAGTATTTT	CASKLASTDTQYF
NA	NA	TRBV28	TRBJ1-4	TGTGCCAGCAGTCCCAGTGGCAGGAGACTGTTTTTT	CASSPSGRRLFF
few	NA	TRBV20-1	TRBJ1-1	TGCAGTGCGACAGGGAACACTGAAGCTTTCTTT	CSATGNTEAFF
NA	NA	TRBV28	TRBJ2-7	TGTGCCAGCAGTTTAATTTTGTCAAGGGTGGGCTCCTACGAGCAGTACTTC	CASSLILSRVGSYEQYF
NA	NA	TRBV7-2	TRBJ1-5	TGTGCCAGCAGCACAGGGCTCAATCAGCCCCAGCATTTT	CASSTGLNQPQHF
NA	TRBD1	TRBV27	TRBJ1-1	TGTGCCAGCAGTGGCCAGGGGGCTGGGGACACTGAAGCTTTCTTT	CASSGQGAGDTEAFF
NA	NA	TRBV7-2	TRBJ2-1	TGTGCCAGCAGTATCAGGCCCAGCTCCTACAATGAGCAGTTCTTC	CASSIRPSSYNEQFF
NA	NA	TRBV28	TRBJ1-1	TGTGCCAGCAGGACCTCACGGGCGGAAGCTTTCTTT	CASRTSRAEAFF
NA	TRBD2	TRBV18	TRBJ2-2	TGTGCCAGCTCACCTGGGGCTAGCGGGAGTCTGAGCACCGGGGAGCTGTTTTTT	CASSPGASGSLSTGELFF
NA	NA	TRBV27	TRBJ2-5	TGTGCCAGCAGCTTGAGAGCCAACAGGGAGTGGTTGGTCCAAGAGACCCAGTACTTC	CASSLRANREWLVQETQYF
NA	TRBD1	TRBV11-3	TRBJ2-2	TGTGCCAGCAGCACTGACAGGGGGCTGAACGGGGAGCTGTTTTTT	CASSTDRGLNGELFF
NA	NA	TRBV5-1	TRBJ2-3	TGCGCCAGCAGCCTCTTGGGAAGCACAGATACGCAGTATTTT	CASSLLGSTDTQYF
NA	TRBD2	TRBV4-2	TRBJ2-7	TGTGCCAGCAGCTCGCTGGGGGAGGGCTCCTACGAGCAGTACTTC	CASSSLGEGSYEQYF
few	NA	TRBV29-1	TRBJ1-1	TGCAGCGTTACAGGGTACACTGAAGCTTTCTTT	CSVTGYTEAFF
NA	TRBD2	TRBV11-2	TRBJ2-5	TGTGCCAGCAGCCCCGAGATAGCGGGAGTCAGAGAGACCCAGTACTTC	CASSPEIAGVRETQYF
once	TRBD1	TRBV28	TRBJ1-1	TGTGCCAGCAGGGAGACAGGGGGCTTCTTGGGGACTGAAGCTTTCTTT	CASRETGGFLGTEAFF
NA	NA	TRBV5-1	TRBJ2-7	TGCGCCAGCAGCCCATTGGACCCTGCGGAGCAGTACTTC	CASSPLDPAEQYF
once	NA	TRBV5-1	TRBJ2-2	TGCGCCAGCAGCTTATTAGGGGCCGGGGAGCTGTTTTTT	CASSLLGAGELFF
NA	TRBD2	TRBV28	TRBJ2-3	TGTGCCACCATCCGAAGACTAGCGGGGCCGACTAGCACAGATACGCAGTATTTT	CATIRRLAGPTSTDTQYF
NA	NA	TRBV9	TRBJ1-5	TGTGCCAGCAGCGTAGGGTGGAATAGCAATCAGCCCCAGCATTTT	CASSVGWNSNQPQHF
NA	NA	TRBV12-5	TRBJ2-3	TGTGCTAGTGGCTGGACAGGCACAGATACGCAGTATTTT	CASGWTGTDTQYF